One T cell receptor beta chain is described in this entry. The antigen it recognizes is unknown. The record has no base qualities; no much larger clone is one base away. CDR1 and CDR2 are read off the germline V gene (reference sequence) as MNHEY and SMNVEV. The V and J ends are trimmed by 2 bases and 7 bases, leaving 14 bases between them. Inclusive of the bounding cysteine and phenylalanine, the CDR3 is 14 residues long. CDR3 DNA is the only sequence kept; it has 42 bases, read in frame from the first base. The source of the sample is a study of shared clonotypes between healthy human individuals (dated by TCRdb to 2019 to 2021). About the investigation overall: The cohort included a few men and a couple of women between 18 and 49 years of age. For each donor, CD4 naive and CD4 memory were each run on three plates, CD8 naive on two plates, and CD8 memory on one plate. Between about 0.85 and 10 billion PBMCs per donor were obtained by leukapheresis. The study deeply sequenced blood TCR repertoires of about five healthy adults to estimate repertoire size and the extent of clonotype sharing between individuals. Libraries were prepared and TCR repertoires were sequenced by different laboratories using diverse techniques, in order to increase sequencing depth and limit assay-specific biases.

Using the deep immunoSEQ assay, multiplex PCR amplified TCR CDR3 regions from genomic DNA. For each cell subset, the extracted genomic DNA was distributed evenly across all wells of several immunoSEQ 96-well plates, and each plate served as one replicate. For sorted subsets, 150 to 250 ng genomic DNA, equal to some 28,000 T cell genomes, was loaded into each replicate PCR. Purified libraries were measured with a Qubit 3.0 fluorometer, size-checked on a Bioanalyzer 2100, and measured again with the KAPA Library Quantification kit. Every immunoSEQ 96-well plate was sequenced on a dedicated single-read 150-cycle Illumina NextSeq 550 flow cell. Turning to the authors' computational methods: Because the immunoSEQ output held only junctional sequences and lacked quality scores, the filtering could not match the filtering applied to full-length reads. Sequences were annotated with PyIR, a Python wrapper for IgBLAST v1.9, using IMGT germline references to assign V/J genes and CDR3. Reads were filtered out if the reads had weak V/J assignments (E-value above 1e-6), no CDR3, stop codons, out-of-frame junctions, or ambiguous translated residues. V3J clonotypes were defined as sequences sharing the same inferred V gene, J gene, and CDR3 amino acid sequence. Percentage overlap between repertoires was calculated by dividing the number of shared unique clonotypes by the size of the smaller repertoire. RTK rarefaction, the Chao1 estimator, and Recon v2.1 estimates of unobserved clonotypes were used to assess repertoire richness. Generation probabilities were computed with OLGA for all TCRbeta clonotypes obtained by the gDNA method from four donors. The immuneACCESS repertoire file appears here via TCRdb, limited to in-frame rearrangements. These files lack a portion of the clones; in checked studies, under half of the deficit traces to unresolved V genes, and the cause of the others is not known. V, J and clone size reflect that table, while D and trimming were determined from the DNA. The sample table contains around 1.9 million clones; only one count was recorded for about 93% of them. The ten largest make up under 2% of the sample.

Paper-wide results and their limitations: Approximately 5% of naive CD4, 3% to 4% of naive CD8, approximately 2.2% of memory CD4, and over 0.35% of memory CD8 clonotypes were shared across several donors. Because the study included only a small number of donors, the genetic and exposure-history diversity represented was limited. Pairwise subsampling indicated that sequencing depth was expected to affect the degree of clonotype sharing among donors. Naive subsets generally had larger estimated clonotype richness than memory subsets did. Compared with non-shared clonotypes, the clonotypes found in all four sorted-subset donors had higher generation probabilities. Even with the large sequencing depth, rarefaction of the sorted-subset datasets indicated that sequencing was incomplete. Only blood was sampled, and tissue TCR repertoires likely differ from those in blood.

CD8 naive samples were CD45RO-negative cells positively selected for CCR7, giving a CD45RA+CCR7+ population that excluded TemRA cells. The donors were healthy, HIV-negative adults who had no recently reported acute infections or vaccinations. Every donor was a Caucasian adult living in Nashville, Tennessee, USA. Blood was obtained by leukapheresis, after which PBMCs were separated by Ficoll-Histopaque density gradient centrifugation and cryopreserved in liquid nitrogen vapor phase. Purity and quantity of every magnetically sorted T cell population were checked by analytical flow cytometry. From each sorted fraction, genomic DNA was isolated and quantified by UV absorbance on a Nanodrop 2000c.

The sequence was obtained from a man aged 18 to 29 in good health. Some clones in this sample may be carry-over from other donors' samples. The chain is encoded by TRBV27 joined to TRBJ1-2; 6 matching bases give a weak D call of TRBD1. Material: naive CD8+ T cells from PBMCs. What the cell subset or site label conveys for this sample: CD45RA+CCR7+. The nucleotide sequence is given as TGTGCCAGCAGTTTAGTGGGGGCGATGTCTGGCTACACCTTC. The resulting protein is CASSLVGAMSGYTF.